A single sample gave rise to the 28 T cell receptor beta chains below, sequenced in a study of response to subunit inactivated influenza vaccine. TCRdb recomputed calls from the RT-PCR reads with MiXCR, one row per CDR3 protein. The sample carries approximately 500,000 distinct CDR3 sequences, roughly 15% recorded once. The material sequenced was PBMCs from blood, taken roughly 12 days after vaccination. Every receptor here comes from a man over 45 who received an inactivated influenza vaccine.

This clonotype occurred many times. CDR3 region: CASSLVPGQNEKLFF. CDR3 in DNA: TGCGCCAGCAGCTTGGTTCCGGGACAGAATGAAAAACTGTTTTTT. V usage is TRBV5-1 and J usage is TRBJ1-4; 7 bases line up with TRBD1. The CDR3 contains 15 residues. Germline assignment: CDR1 SGHRS and CDR2 YFSETQ. V gave up 0 bases and J gave up 5 bases; unmatched junction bases: 4. The whole variable domain, filled in from reference TRBV5-1 and TRBJ1-4, reads KAGVTQTPRYLIKTRGQQVTLSCSPISGHRSVSWYQQTPGQGLQFLFEYFSETQRNKGNFPGRFSGRQFSNSRSEMNVSTLELGDSALYLCASSLVPGQNEKLFFGSGTQLSVL.

The chain has TRBV7-2 and TRBJ1-4; no clear D. With 5 bases removed from V and 0 bases from J, the gap between germline ends came to 10 bases. The CDR3 sequence is 15 residues long. The germline V gene encodes CDR1 SGHTA and CDR2 FQGNSA. CDR3 sequence reads: CASSRTVATNEKLFF. CDR3 DNA: TGTGCCAGCAGCCGCACGGTTGCAACTAATGAAAAACTGTTTTTT.

J is TRBJ2-1 and V is TRBV12-3 or TRBV12-4; D gene uncertain. The CDR3 extends over 14 amino acids. V was pared by 0 bases and J by 3 bases, with 6 bases between. The CDR3 DNA sequence: TGTGCCAGCAGTTTAGCGGTTCGCTACAATGAGCAGTTCTTC. The encoded protein is CASSLAVRYNEQFF.

This clonotype was detected only a few times. In nucleotides, the CDR3 is TGTGCCAGCAGTTTTCAGGGGTTCGATGGCTACACCTTC. Its protein is CASSFQGFDGYTF. The J gene is TRBJ1-2, the V gene TRBV27; possible D gene TRBD1, 6 bases. Trimming took 3 bases from V and 6 from J, leaving 11 bases between them. The CDR3 is 13 amino acids. Germline V gene lookup returns CDR1 MNHEY and CDR2 SMNVEV (reference sequence).

For this clonotype: One end of the junction varies from germline; a read error may be responsible. This rearrangement joins TRBV14 to TRBJ1-2; D is possibly TRBD1 (5 bases). Germline V gene lookup returns CDR1 SGHDN and CDR2 FVKESK. The CDR3 runs to 15 residues. This CDR3 is CASSQEGGANCGYTF. In DNA form, the CDR3 reads TGTGCCAGCAGCCAAGAGGGGGGAGCTAACTGTGGCTACACCTTC.

This clonotype appeared a few times. V is TRBV28 and J is TRBJ1-5, with D unresolved. In germline, CDR1 is MDHEN, CDR2 SYDVKM. V lost 5 bases to trimming and J lost 2 bases, with 13 bases between them. CDR3 length: 15 residues. CDR3 sequence (DNA): TGTGCCAGCAGTATGGATCCCCCGGGCAATCAGCCCCAGCATTTT. Its protein is CASSMDPPGNQPQHF.

This chain uses TRBV29-1 with TRBJ2-1; TRBD1 aligns across 10 bases. This CDR3 is built from 12 residues. Losses at the gene ends were 6 bases for V and 8 bases for J; bases not matched to a gene: 4. The germline CDR1 and CDR2 sequences are SQVTM and ANQGSEA. CDR3 nucleotides: TGCAGCGTCCGGGACAGGGGAGATGAGCAGTTCTTC. Translating it yields CSVRDRGDEQFF.

The chain has TRBV11-3 and TRBJ2-2; perhaps D is TRBD1 or TRBD2 (5 bases each). The CDR3 loop spans 16 amino acids. V was trimmed by 2 bases and J by 0 bases, leaving 10 bases between them. Germline V gene sequence: CDR1 SGHNT, CDR2 YENEEA. The CDR3 protein is CASSLTGTANTGELFF. CDR3 coding DNA: TGTGCCAGCAGCTTAACCGGGACGGCGAACACCGGGGAGCTGTTTTTT.

This clonotype was observed at least ten times. The chain uses TRBV4-3 and TRBJ2-5; a possible D gene is TRBD1 (6 bases). Germline V gene data show CDR1 as LGHNA and CDR2 as YSLEER. The CDR3 consists of 14 residues. Trimming removed 3 bases from V and 5 bases from J, with 13 bases in between. As DNA, the CDR3 is TGCGCCAGCAGCCAGCAGGGGAGTCCGGAGACCCAGTACTTC. Amino acid sequence: CASSQQGSPETQYF.

A single count supports this clonotype. The V and J genes are TRBV19 and TRBJ2-1; D is unresolved. CDR1 and CDR2 (germline): LNHDA, SQIVND (reference sequence). This CDR3 region has 18 residues. Trimming took 3 bases from V and 6 from J, leaving 24 bases between them. In nucleotides, the CDR3 is TGTGCCAGTAGTATTAGAGGATCAAGCGTTGGGTGGGCCAATGAGCAGTTCTTC. Its protein product is CASSIRGSSVGWANEQFF.

This clonotype occurred a few times. The chain joins TRBV4-2 to TRBJ1-1; TRBD1 aligns across 7 bases. The CDR3 sequence is 15 residues long. V shed 2 bases, J shed 4 bases, and the junction held 7 bases outside the gene matches. The germline gives CDR1 LGHNA, CDR2 YNFKEQ. CDR3 sequence: CASSQNFRGATEAFF. As DNA, the CDR3 is TGTGCCAGCAGCCAAAATTTCAGGGGGGCCACTGAAGCTTTCTTT.

This clonotype was seen once. The CDR3 protein is CASSHGLAGGTYEQYF. The CDR3 DNA sequence: TGCGCCAGCAGCCATGGACTAGCGGGAGGAACCTACGAGCAGTACTTC. V and J are TRBV4-1 and TRBJ2-7, with 14 nucleotides matching TRBD2. The germline V gene has CDR1 MGHRA and CDR2 YSYEKL. The V and J ends lost 3 bases and 2 bases, in that order; junction bases with no gene match: 3. CDR3 length: 16 residues.

This clonotype was observed at least ten times. This chain connects TRBV12-3 or TRBV12-4 to TRBJ2-7; D is undetermined. The CDR3 has 15 amino acids. V was clipped by 5 bases and J by 0 bases, with 14 bases between them. The CDR3 DNA is TGTGCCAGCAGTGCCTTACTCGGAACCTCCTACGAGCAGTACTTC. Protein: CASSALLGTSYEQYF.

This clonotype was picked up a small number of times. The chain couples TRBV6-1 to TRBJ2-2; TRBD1 aligns across 10 bases. The germline gives CDR1 MNHNS, CDR2 SASEGT. V trimming: 10 bases; J trimming: 1 base; junction bases outside the gene matches: 6. The CDR3 sequence is 15 residues long. This CDR3 reads CATMTGGLNTGELFF. CDR3 bases: TGTGCCACCATGACAGGGGGCTTGAACACCGGGGAGCTGTTTTTT.

This clonotype was seen at least ten times. The chain combines TRBV10-3 with TRBJ2-5; weak D call: TRBD1 (5 bases). Germline CDR1 is ENHRY and CDR2 is SYGVKD. The CDR3 is made up of 13 amino acids. V was pared by 4 bases and J by 2 bases, with 8 bases between. The DNA for the CDR3 is TGTGCCATCAGTGTGACAGTACAAGAGACCCAGTACTTC. It encodes CAISVTVQETQYF.

V gene TRBV20-1 combines with J gene TRBJ1-1; D may be TRBD1 (5 bases). The germline V and J ends were trimmed by 3 bases and 5 bases, with 13 bases remaining between them. CDR1 and CDR2 from the germline V gene are DFQATT and SNEGSKA (reference sequence). The CDR3 extends over 13 amino acids. CDR3 residues: CSASSVRGTEAFF. The CDR3, as DNA: TGCAGTGCTAGTAGTGTTAGGGGAACTGAAGCTTTCTTT.

This clonotype appeared a few times. The CDR3 sequence is CASSPYLQGATEAFF. Here the CDR3 DNA reads TGTGCCAGCAGCCCTTACCTTCAGGGGGCTACTGAAGCTTTCTTT. The chain has TRBV28 and TRBJ1-1; the match to TRBD1 covers 8 bases. Losses at the gene ends were 6 bases for V and 5 bases for J; bases not matched to a gene: 11. This CDR3 is 15 amino acids long. Germline lookup yields CDR1 MDHEN and CDR2 SYDVKM.

The rearrangement links TRBV5-1 to TRBJ2-7, with TRBD2 matching 7 bases. J was trimmed by 5 bases and V by 4 bases; bases with no gene match: 12. This CDR3 contains 15 residues. Germline CDR1 and CDR2: SGHRS and YFSETQ. Here the CDR3 reads CASSAAPAAGNEQYF. In DNA, the CDR3 is TGCGCCAGCAGCGCAGCACCAGCAGCGGGGAACGAGCAGTACTTC.

This chain connects TRBV29-1 to TRBJ1-5; D gene uncertain. CDR1 is SQVTM, CDR2 ANQGSEA, per germline. The CDR3 spans 13 residues. V lost 6 bases and J 3 bases, leaving 12 bases between the germline ends. The CDR3 reads CSVSQGVNQPQHF. CDR3 bases: TGCAGCGTGTCCCAAGGAGTCAATCAGCCCCAGCATTTT.

The chain links TRBV5-1 to TRBJ1-2; 7 bases align to TRBD1. With 5 bases clipped from V and 4 bases from J, the junction kept 11 bases outside the gene matches. The CDR3 length is 15 residues. Per the germline V gene, CDR1 is SGHRS and CDR2 is YFSETQ. CDR3 in amino acids: CASRQGQASGYGYTF. The CDR3, as DNA: TGCGCCAGCAGGCAAGGACAGGCTTCCGGCTATGGCTACACCTTC.

The sample holds a few counts of this clonotype. The chain combines TRBV7-2 with TRBJ2-2; D is undetermined. Germline V gene data show CDR1 as SGHTA and CDR2 as FQGNSA. This CDR3 contains 15 residues. V was clipped by 3 bases and J by 2 bases, with 10 bases between them. CDR3 sequence reads: CASSLEHLNTGELFF. The CDR3, as DNA: TGTGCCAGCAGCTTGGAGCACCTCAACACCGGGGAGCTGTTTTTT.

The genes are TRBV5-1 and TRBJ2-7, with D perhaps being TRBD1 or TRBD2 (5 bases each). Trimming cost V 3 bases and J 2 bases, with 15 bases left between them. CDR1 and CDR2 (germline): SGHRS, YFSETQ. The CDR3 extends over 15 amino acids. The CDR3 bases are TGCGCCAGCAGCTCCGGGGCCGGACAAACCTACGAGCAGTACTTC. It yields the protein CASSSGAGQTYEQYF.

Many counts were recorded for this clonotype. The gene calls are TRBV5-1 and TRBJ2-7, with D maybe TRBD2 (5 bases). Trimming removed 0 bases at V and 4 bases at J, with 11 bases between. The CDR3 has 14 residues. Germline V gene data show CDR1 as SGHRS and CDR2 as YFSETQ. CDR3 bases: TGCGCCAGCAGCTTGGCCGCAGCGGCGTACGAGCAGTACTTC. This gives the protein CASSLAAAAYEQYF.

To note about this clonotype: The CDR3 does not end in the conserved phenylalanine or tryptophan, so this is likely a read error. V usage is TRBV4-3 and J usage is TRBJ1-1; D call uncertain. The germline gives CDR1 LGHNA, CDR2 YSLEER. The CDR3 has 16 amino acids. Trimming stripped 2 bases from V and 1 base from J, with 14 bases between. The CDR3 DNA reads as TGCGCCAGCAGCCAATTTGTTTCCCCCGAGAACACTGAAGCTTTCTTA. Amino acids: CASSQFVSPENTEAFL.

The chain uses TRBV27 and TRBJ1-2; D is ambiguous. Germline V lookup: CDR1 MNHEY, CDR2 SMNVEV (reference sequence). There are 16 residues in the CDR3. V lost 4 bases to trimming and J lost 1 base, with 16 bases between them. CDR3 nucleotide sequence: TGTGCCAGCAGTTCTACCCGGGCAGCCGTTAACTATGGCTACACCTTC. This sequence encodes CASSSTRAAVNYGYTF.

This chain connects TRBV9 to TRBJ2-5, with a tentative D call TRBD2 (5 bases). Germline V gives CDR1 SGDLS, CDR2 YYNGEE. The germline V and J ends were trimmed by 0 bases and 4 bases, with 10 bases remaining between them. This CDR3 comprises 14 residues. The chain's CDR3 is CASSVDGGRETQYF. In nucleotides, the CDR3 is TGTGCCAGCAGCGTAGACGGAGGTCGAGAGACCCAGTACTTC.

This clonotype was picked up a small number of times. This chain connects TRBV5-1 to TRBJ2-7; D is possibly TRBD1 (6 bases). The germline gives CDR1 SGHRS, CDR2 YFSETQ. This CDR3 is 14 amino acids long. V shed 0 bases and J shed 3 bases, with 10 bases lying between them. CDR3: CASSLGQEFYEQYF. As DNA, the CDR3 is TGCGCCAGCAGCTTGGGACAGGAATTCTACGAGCAGTACTTC.

The chain has TRBV7-6 and TRBJ2-7; 9 bases align to TRBD1. In germline, CDR1 is SGHVS, CDR2 FNYEAQ. The CDR3 covers 15 residues. Losses at the gene ends were 5 bases for V and 4 bases for J; bases not matched to a gene: 9. CDR3 loop: CASSTDRDRDYEQYF. The CDR3 nucleotides are TGTGCCAGCAGCACAGATCGGGACAGGGATTACGAGCAGTACTTC.